These T cell receptor beta chains were read from a single sample in a study of Ad26.COV2.S vaccination and SARS-CoV-2 variants. The protocol was immunoSEQ multiplex PCR, while the TCRdb copy is restricted to in-frame clones and leaves out a portion. The data hold around 250,000 clones, with around 88% observed a single time. The sample was peripheral blood, taken in a trial of Ad26.COV2.S vaccine versus placebo. The receptors originated from a person aged 18-60 years who received the Ad26.COV2.S COVID-19 vaccine or a placebo. The CDR3 runs from the conserved cysteine through the conserved F or W. D genes are given only for firm matches. Some rows mark clone size as missing; the rest say once, few, many or name a class of expanded clone.

v_call: TRBV14; j_call: TRBJ1-5; d_call: TRBD1; clone_size: NA; cdr3_aa: CASSHGQAPNQPQHF; cdr3_nt: TGTGCCAGCAGCCACGGACAGGCCCCAAATCAGCCCCAGCATTTT
v_call: TRBV27; j_call: TRBJ2-7; d_call: NA; clone_size: NA; cdr3_aa: CASSYRVMSEQYF; cdr3_nt: TGTGCCAGCAGTTACAGGGTGATGAGCGAGCAGTACTTC
v_call: TRBV5-1; j_call: TRBJ1-2; d_call: TRBD1; clone_size: NA; cdr3_aa: CASTADRDYGYTF; cdr3_nt: TGCGCCAGCACGGCGGACAGGGACTATGGCTACACCTTC
v_call: TRBV7-9; j_call: TRBJ1-2; d_call: NA; clone_size: NA; cdr3_aa: CASSLNNYGYTF; cdr3_nt: TGTGCCAGCAGCTTGAATAACTATGGCTACACCTTC
v_call: TRBV6-2/TRBV6-3; j_call: TRBJ2-5; d_call: NA; clone_size: many; cdr3_aa: CASSYSTKTQYF; cdr3_nt: TGTGCCAGCAGTTACTCGACGAAGACCCAGTACTTC
v_call: TRBV5-1; j_call: TRBJ2-7; d_call: NA; clone_size: NA; cdr3_aa: CASSTDPSSYEQYF; cdr3_nt: TGCGCCAGCAGCACGGATCCGAGCTCCTACGAGCAGTACTTC
v_call: TRBV6-5; j_call: TRBJ2-3; d_call: NA; clone_size: once; cdr3_aa: CASSLPLGTQYF; cdr3_nt: TGTGCCAGCAGCTTACCGTTGGGAACGCAGTATTTT
v_call: TRBV6-6; j_call: TRBJ2-3; d_call: TRBD2; clone_size: NA; cdr3_aa: CASRITSGGYADTQYF; cdr3_nt: TGTGCCAGCAGGATTACTAGCGGGGGGTATGCAGATACGCAGTATTTT
v_call: TRBV20-1; j_call: TRBJ1-2; d_call: NA; clone_size: NA; cdr3_aa: CSASVGDFVTGGYGYTF; cdr3_nt: TGCAGTGCGAGTGTCGGGGACTTCGTAACCGGCGGCTATGGCTACACCTTC
v_call: TRBV7-8; j_call: TRBJ2-2; d_call: TRBD1; clone_size: NA; cdr3_aa: CASSGGTGGAKGGELFF; cdr3_nt: TGTGCCAGCAGCGGGGGGACAGGGGGAGCGAAGGGCGGGGAGCTGTTTTTT
v_call: TRBV5-1; j_call: TRBJ2-1; d_call: TRBD2; clone_size: once; cdr3_aa: CASSSQRGGEFF; cdr3_nt: TGCGCCAGCAGCTCCCAGCGGGGGGGGGAGTTCTTC
v_call: TRBV15; j_call: TRBJ1-3; d_call: TRBD1; clone_size: NA; cdr3_aa: CATSRDKGADSGNTIYF; cdr3_nt: TGTGCCACCAGCAGAGATAAGGGGGCAGACTCTGGAAACACCATATATTTT
v_call: TRBV6-4; j_call: TRBJ1-6; d_call: TRBD1; clone_size: NA; cdr3_aa: CASSEGTGDNSPLHF; cdr3_nt: TGTGCCAGCAGTGAAGGGACAGGGGATAATTCACCCCTCCACTTT
v_call: TRBV7-6; j_call: TRBJ1-1; d_call: NA; clone_size: NA; cdr3_aa: CASSRLLGSYTEAFF; cdr3_nt: TGTGCCAGCAGCCGATTGTTAGGGAGCTACACTGAAGCTTTCTTT
v_call: TRBV18; j_call: TRBJ2-7; d_call: NA; clone_size: NA; cdr3_aa: CASSPPTQGEQYF; cdr3_nt: TGTGCCAGCTCACCACCGACCCAGGGGGAGCAGTACTTC
v_call: TRBV20-1; j_call: TRBJ2-2; d_call: NA; clone_size: NA; cdr3_aa: CSAQGTGELFF; cdr3_nt: TGCAGTGCCCAGGGGACCGGGGAGCTGTTTTTT
v_call: TRBV7-2; j_call: TRBJ1-4; d_call: TRBD1; clone_size: once; cdr3_aa: CASSSQGAREKLFF; cdr3_nt: TGTGCCAGCAGCTCACAGGGGGCAAGGGAAAAACTGTTTTTT
v_call: TRBV4-2; j_call: TRBJ1-1; d_call: TRBD1; clone_size: NA; cdr3_aa: CASSQPDRGNTEAFF; cdr3_nt: TGTGCCAGCAGCCAACCGGACAGGGGGAACACTGAAGCTTTCTTT
v_call: TRBV6-4; j_call: TRBJ1-6; d_call: NA; clone_size: once; cdr3_aa: CASSDSEVNSPLHF; cdr3_nt: TGTGCCAGCAGTGACTCCGAAGTTAATTCACCCCTCCACTTT
v_call: TRBV6-5; j_call: TRBJ2-3; d_call: NA; clone_size: NA; cdr3_aa: CASSYSSFSTDTQYF; cdr3_nt: TGTGCCAGCAGTTACTCTAGTTTTAGCACAGATACGCAGTATTTT
v_call: TRBV9; j_call: TRBJ2-3; d_call: TRBD2; clone_size: NA; cdr3_aa: CASSPGLAGGLTDTQYF; cdr3_nt: TGTGCCAGCAGCCCTGGACTAGCGGGGGGGCTCACAGATACGCAGTATTTT
v_call: TRBV5-1; j_call: TRBJ1-2; d_call: TRBD1; clone_size: once; cdr3_aa: CASSLDRGDLSGYTF; cdr3_nt: TGCGCCAGCAGCTTGGACAGGGGCGATTTATCTGGCTACACCTTC
v_call: TRBV4-2; j_call: TRBJ2-1; d_call: NA; clone_size: NA; cdr3_aa: CASSQVTGILTTYSYNEQFF; cdr3_nt: TGTGCCAGCAGCCAGGTGACAGGTATTCTCACCACTTACTCCTACAATGAGCAGTTCTTC
v_call: TRBV19; j_call: TRBJ2-2; d_call: NA; clone_size: NA; cdr3_aa: CASSKGGSGTGELFF; cdr3_nt: TGTGCCAGTAGTAAGGGGGGTAGTGGCACCGGGGAGCTGTTTTTT
v_call: TRBV5-1; j_call: TRBJ1-5; d_call: NA; clone_size: NA; cdr3_aa: CASSPIGFDSNQPQHF; cdr3_nt: TGCGCCAGCAGCCCTATCGGGTTCGACAGCAATCAGCCCCAGCATTTT
v_call: TRBV3-1/TRBV3-2; j_call: TRBJ2-3; d_call: NA; clone_size: NA; cdr3_aa: CASSQGFGGGTDTQYF; cdr3_nt: TGTGCCAGCAGCCAAGGATTTGGGGGCGGTACAGATACGCAGTATTTT
v_call: TRBV20-1; j_call: TRBJ2-1; d_call: NA; clone_size: NA; cdr3_aa: CSASRGARQFF; cdr3_nt: TGCAGTGCTAGTAGGGGGGCCCGGCAGTTCTTC
v_call: TRBV13; j_call: TRBJ1-2; d_call: NA; clone_size: NA; cdr3_aa: CASSGQRSGTDYGYTF; cdr3_nt: TGTGCCAGCAGCGGCCAAAGATCCGGGACTGACTATGGCTACACCTTC
v_call: TRBV4-3; j_call: TRBJ2-4; d_call: NA; clone_size: NA; cdr3_aa: CASSQERDRGPKNIQYF; cdr3_nt: TGCGCCAGCAGCCAAGAAAGGGACCGGGGGCCCAAAAACATTCAGTACTTC
v_call: TRBV6-6; j_call: TRBJ1-2; d_call: NA; clone_size: NA; cdr3_aa: CASSSQGGGYTF; cdr3_nt: TGTGCCAGCAGTTCCCAGGGCGGTGGCTACACCTTC
v_call: TRBV2; j_call: TRBJ2-3; d_call: NA; clone_size: NA; cdr3_aa: CASIAGRGDTQYF; cdr3_nt: TGTGCCAGCATCGCCGGGAGAGGAGATACGCAGTATTTT
v_call: TRBV5-6; j_call: TRBJ1-1; d_call: TRBD1; clone_size: few; cdr3_aa: CASSQTGSTEAFF; cdr3_nt: TGTGCCAGCAGCCAGACAGGGAGCACTGAAGCTTTCTTT
v_call: TRBV12-3/TRBV12-4; j_call: TRBJ2-2; d_call: NA; clone_size: NA; cdr3_aa: CASSLRGAGELFF; cdr3_nt: TGTGCCAGCAGCCTAAGGGGGGCCGGGGAGCTGTTTTTT
v_call: TRBV29-1; j_call: TRBJ1-2; d_call: TRBD1; clone_size: once; cdr3_aa: CSGRDRVYGYTF; cdr3_nt: TGCAGCGGCCGGGACAGGGTCTATGGCTACACCTTC
v_call: TRBV7-2; j_call: TRBJ2-3; d_call: TRBD2; clone_size: NA; cdr3_aa: CASSLARYWTSGVSTDTQYF; cdr3_nt: TGTGCCAGCAGCTTAGCCCGATACTGGACTAGCGGGGTAAGCACAGATACGCAGTATTTT
v_call: TRBV12-3/TRBV12-4; j_call: TRBJ2-3; d_call: NA; clone_size: NA; cdr3_aa: CASSSGQYTQYF; cdr3_nt: TGTGCCAGCAGCAGCGGACAGTATACGCAGTATTTT
v_call: TRBV5-4; j_call: TRBJ1-1; d_call: NA; clone_size: NA; cdr3_aa: CASSLDNTEAFF; cdr3_nt: TGTGCCAGCAGCTTGGACAACACTGAAGCTTTCTTT
v_call: TRBV10-3; j_call: TRBJ1-2; d_call: TRBD1; clone_size: NA; cdr3_aa: CAISESGTGGGYTF; cdr3_nt: TGTGCCATCAGTGAGTCTGGGACAGGGGGTGGCTACACCTTC
v_call: TRBV5-1; j_call: TRBJ1-5; d_call: NA; clone_size: few; cdr3_aa: CASRATDRINQPQHF; cdr3_nt: TGCGCCAGCCGGGCGACCGACAGAATAAATCAGCCCCAGCATTTT
v_call: TRBV6-6; j_call: TRBJ2-4; d_call: NA; clone_size: NA; cdr3_aa: CASRRSGDQYF; cdr3_nt: TGTGCCAGCAGACGCTCCGGGGATCAGTACTTC
v_call: TRBV6-6; j_call: TRBJ1-2; d_call: NA; clone_size: few; cdr3_aa: CASSYLEDYTF; cdr3_nt: TGTGCCAGCAGTTACTTGGAGGACTACACCTTC
v_call: TRBV3-1/TRBV3-2; j_call: TRBJ2-7; d_call: TRBD1; clone_size: few; cdr3_aa: CASSQRTGAFPGEQYF; cdr3_nt: TGTGCCAGCAGCCAGAGGACAGGGGCGTTCCCCGGGGAGCAGTACTTC
v_call: TRBV6-2/TRBV6-3; j_call: TRBJ1-2; d_call: NA; clone_size: NA; cdr3_aa: CASSRSYGYTF; cdr3_nt: TGTGCCAGCAGCCGAAGTTATGGCTACACCTTC
v_call: TRBV6-2/TRBV6-3; j_call: TRBJ2-7; d_call: NA; clone_size: NA; cdr3_aa: CASSWKPAGQLYEQYF; cdr3_nt: TGTGCCAGCAGTTGGAAGCCTGCGGGACAACTCTACGAGCAGTACTTC
v_call: TRBV19; j_call: TRBJ2-1; d_call: NA; clone_size: NA; cdr3_aa: CASSIGPGAVKVDEQFF; cdr3_nt: TGTGCCAGTAGTATAGGTCCGGGAGCGGTTAAGGTGGATGAGCAGTTCTTC
v_call: TRBV5-1; j_call: TRBJ2-1; d_call: TRBD1; clone_size: NA; cdr3_aa: CASSPQGFNEQFF; cdr3_nt: TGCGCCAGCAGCCCACAGGGGTTCAATGAGCAGTTCTTC
v_call: TRBV6-1; j_call: TRBJ1-2; d_call: TRBD1; clone_size: NA; cdr3_aa: CASSVQGVGYGYTF; cdr3_nt: TGTGCCAGCAGCGTACAGGGGGTGGGCTATGGCTACACCTTC